This is a list of T cell receptor beta chains from one sample in a study of shared clonotypes between healthy human individuals. The data were produced by immunoSEQ multiplex PCR, yet TCRdb's version contains in-frame clones alone and is incomplete. The profile covers about 1,500,000 clones, with around 95% appearing a single time and 0.95% to 1.5% taken by the ten largest. Sample: naive CD4+ T cells sorted from blood. These receptors were taken from a man younger than 40 in good health. Each CDR3 is given without its conserved first and last residue. The D gene is left open where the match is weak. Expanded clones get a size class; other rows say once, few or many, or leave the size out.

clone_size j_call d_call v_call cdr3_aa
- TRBJ2-3 - TRBV15 ATSSIANTDTQY
- TRBJ2-7 - TRBV5-1 ASRAGTSYEQY
- TRBJ2-1 - TRBV19 ASSSAYNEQF
- TRBJ2-1 TRBD2 TRBV5-1 ASRNSGTSGSHEQF
- TRBJ2-5 - TRBV5-4 ASSLSRAETQY
- TRBJ2-7 - TRBV30 AWSVGTLSYEQY
- TRBJ2-1 - TRBV6-5 ASSYLPGDSYNEQF
- TRBJ2-5 TRBD2 TRBV27 ASSWLADVQETQY
- TRBJ2-3 - TRBV4-2 ASSQGIALTDTQY
- TRBJ2-5 - TRBV7-9 ASSDPQGAQRGDQETQY
- TRBJ2-3 - TRBV5-1 ASSLGFQSTDTQY
- TRBJ2-3 - TRBV4-3 ASSQDAITDTQY
- TRBJ1-4 - TRBV7-9 ASSKAGSGNEKLF
- TRBJ2-3 TRBD2 TRBV28 ASSPGPFGRADDTDTQY
- TRBJ1-1 TRBD1 TRBV15 ATSRTRDRGRNTEAF
- TRBJ2-3 - TRBV5-1 ASSLIADTQY
- TRBJ2-4 - TRBV18 ASSAKSMGLVQNIQY
- TRBJ1-5 - TRBV19 ASTEGLGSQPQH
once TRBJ2-2 TRBD1 TRBV11-1 ASSLGGTGGNTGELF
- TRBJ1-5 - TRBV19 ASSINYGNQPQH
- TRBJ1-1 - TRBV6-6 ASSPNGVGTEAF
- TRBJ2-4 - TRBV5-5 ASSAELAKNIQY
- TRBJ2-1 - TRBV19 ASREERVAYNEQF
- TRBJ1-1 - TRBV18 ASSPNRSGGSSTEAF
- TRBJ2-3 TRBD2 TRBV11-3 ASSFGTSGRADTQY
- TRBJ1-3 - TRBV30 AWNGGRGGNTIY
once TRBJ2-5 - TRBV7-8 ASSLGMLLETQY
- TRBJ1-1 TRBD1 TRBV5-1 ASSLGYTGVNTEAF
- TRBJ2-3 - TRBV28 ASGIGPDHGADTQY
- TRBJ2-7 TRBD1 TRBV28 ASSKSDRVYSYEQY
- TRBJ1-4 - TRBV28 ASSETNEKLF
- TRBJ2-1 TRBD2 TRBV7-9 ASSPFGLAGGAYEQF
- TRBJ2-2 - TRBV28 ASSPPERTGELF
- TRBJ2-7 - TRBV18 ASSPTGNTLEQY
- TRBJ1-5 - TRBV28 ASNPRGALGQPQH
- TRBJ2-7 TRBD1 TRBV9 ASSAQTGVSYEQY
- TRBJ1-2 - TRBV25-1 ASSERAQFYGYT
- TRBJ2-1 TRBD1 TRBV5-1 ASSHRAGTGEFGEQF
- TRBJ2-6 - TRBV6-6 ASSAGSGANVLT
- TRBJ2-2 TRBD2 TRBV7-9 ASSWGLAGVAGELF
once TRBJ1-5 - TRBV27 ASRPRGGSQPQH
- TRBJ2-1 TRBD2 TRBV9 ASSSRGGVTYNEQF
- TRBJ1-4 TRBD1 TRBV7-2 ASSDIPAGGEEKLF
- TRBJ2-7 - TRBV28 ASNEQGVFSYEQY
- TRBJ2-5 - TRBV19 ASSTDGARETQY
- TRBJ1-2 TRBD1 TRBV5-1 ASSPGTGGYGYT
once TRBJ2-3 - TRBV5-4 ASSREVTDTQY
- TRBJ2-1 - TRBV6-4 ASSDSIGTPQF
- TRBJ1-5 TRBD1 TRBV7-2 ASSYRAIGGERQPQH
- TRBJ2-5 TRBD2 TRBV7-9 ASSFGLAGAGQTQY
- TRBJ2-1 TRBD1 TRBV6-5 ASSLTGTGFPSPQF
- TRBJ2-7 - TRBV12-5 ASGRGLYEQY
- TRBJ2-1 - TRBV2 ASSDLQYNEQF
once TRBJ1-1 - TRBV4-1 ASSLGGLVYTEAF
- TRBJ2-3 - TRBV5-5 ASSLDIPGTDTQY
- TRBJ2-5 TRBD2 TRBV11-2 ASSLGTSGSGTETQY
- TRBJ1-2 - TRBV6-4 ASSGAGGYGYT
- TRBJ1-5 - TRBV9 ASSTGAGQQPQH